This TCR beta chain was identified in a study of memory CD4+ T cells and cytomegalovirus serostatus. Study-level points and caveats: CMV serostatus prediction reached median AUC approximately 0.95, or 0.91 with US-trained model.

Single viable CD3+CD4+CD8-CD45RO+ cells were sorted as the memory CD4+ T cells. Original analysis: Out-of-frame sequences were removed, leaving around 2.2 million distinct TCRbeta sequences. Only in-frame clones appear in the TCRdb table, and some are missing; sequencing was by immunoSEQ multiplex PCR. The V and J calls and the clone size are those of that table, but D and trimming were determined from the DNA. The sample includes around 88,000 clones, roughly 80% of them seen just once. Trimming removed 6 bases at V and 6 bases at J, with 20 bases between. Germline V gene data show CDR1 as SNHLY and CDR2 as FYNNEI. The CDR3 consists of 15 residues. Remarks on this clone: The antigen is not known.

The TCR originated in an adult in good health and CMV-seropositive. The chain is built from TRBV2 and TRBJ1-2; no reliable D call. Sequenced: memory CD4+ T cells from blood. The CDR3 bases are TGTGCCAGCAGATTATCGGGCAGTTCGATGAATGGCTACACCTTC. It specifies CASRLSGSSMNGYTF. Together with reference TRBV2 and TRBJ1-2, the CDR3 gives the full variable domain: EPEVTQTPSHQVTQMGQEVILRCVPISNHLYFYWYRQILGQKVEFLVSFYNNEISEKSEIFDDQFSVERPDGSNFTLKIRSTKLEDSAMYFCASRLSGSSMNGYTFGSGTRLTVV.